One and the same sample provided the 3 T cell receptor beta chains below, sequenced in a study of T cell responses to AZD1222 COVID-19 vaccine. Repertoires were generated with immunoSEQ multiplex PCR, while TCRdb's copy carries only in-frame clones and drops some. The table shows 90,000 to 120,000 clones, with under 95% occurring only once. The source was peripheral blood, collected 28 days after the second AZD1222 dose. All receptors derive from an adult who received the AZD1222 COVID-19 vaccine.

The chain links TRBV12-3 or TRBV12-4 to TRBJ2-5; no clear D. The V and J ends lost 5 bases and 3 bases respectively, with 4 bases between them. The CDR3 totals 11 residues. The CDR3 sequence: CASSLEETQYF. The CDR3 region has the DNA TGTGCCAGCAGTCTTGAAGAGACCCAGTACTTC.

V is TRBV18 and J is TRBJ1-2, with D uncertain. Per germline, CDR1 KGHSH and CDR2 LQKENI. There are 14 residues in the CDR3. Trimming shortened V by 7 bases and J by 5 bases, and 17 bases separated the two germline ends. The CDR3 coding sequence is TGTGCCAGCTGGTCAAGCCCCATCACGTATGGCTACACCTTC. It codes for CASWSSPITYGYTF.

The CDR3 DNA reads TGTGCCTGGAGTCCCCCCAACAGAGGAAACACCATATATTTT. It specifies CAWSPPNRGNTIYF. The genes are TRBV30 and TRBJ1-3; D is unclear. The V and J ends lost 2 bases and 4 bases respectively, with 12 bases between them. Germline V gene lookup returns CDR1 GTSNPN and CDR2 SVGIG (reference sequence). The CDR3 loop spans 14 amino acids. The variable domain in full, with the rest retrieved from reference TRBV30 and TRBJ1-3, is SQTIHQWPATLVQPVGSPLSLECTVEGTSNPNLYWYRQAAGRGLQLLFYSVGIGQISSEVPQNLSASRPQDRQFILSSKKLLLSDSGFYLCAWSPPNRGNTIYFGEGSWLTVV.